This TCR beta chain is drawn from a study of cytomegalovirus exposure and HLA in healthy donors. Study-wide results and limits: Judged likely to be a sequencing artifact was a cluster of highly shared sequence variants. In a later analysis, TCR beta V- and J-gene trimming was associated with a missense DCLRE1C variant.

Of note for this clone: Its antigen is undetermined.

Trimming removed 3 bases from V and 6 bases from J; junction bases left unmatched: 15. Germline V gene lookup returns CDR1 MDHEN and CDR2 SYDVKM. The CDR3 contains 17 residues. Amplification used 60 Vbeta primers and 13 Jbeta primers. The protocol was immunoSEQ multiplex PCR, while the TCRdb copy is restricted to in-frame clones and leaves out a portion. The sample contains under 150,000 clones, roughly two thirds of which appear only once. Material for sequencing was PBMCs. V gene TRBV28 combines with J gene TRBJ2-7; 9 nucleotides agree with TRBD2. The receptor was isolated from a man younger than 40 in good health and CMV-seropositive. The CDR3: CASSFVGSGSFVAEQYF. DNA for the CDR3: TGTGCCAGCAGTTTCGTAGGTAGCGGGAGTTTCGTCGCCGAGCAGTACTTC.